A selection of T cell receptor beta chains follows, all from one sample in a study of chemoradiotherapy in HPV16-positive cancers. This table comes from immunoSEQ multiplex PCR, and its TCRdb copy is limited to in-frame clones, with some not included. Here the sample spans around 20,000 clones, 73% being singletons. Specimen collection occurred from a patient who underwent chemoradiotherapy. The receptors stem from a human donor with HPV-associated anogenital cancer. The CDR3 runs from the conserved cysteine through the conserved F or W. The order of the fields is J gene, CDR3 length, V gene, clone size, D gene, CDR3 protein, CDR3 DNA. The D gene is left open where the match is weak. Clone size is not always given. Where it is, it says once, few, many or a class for expanded clones.

TRBJ2-2 11 TRBV27 once NA CASSPGGELFF TGTGCCAGCAGTCCCGGCGGGGAGCTGTTTTTT
TRBJ1-4 14 TRBV6-6 NA NA CASRDGGLREKLFF TGTGCCAGCAGAGACGGGGGCCTGAGGGAAAAACTGTTTTTT
TRBJ1-1 14 TRBV28 NA NA CASRTTGTNTEAFF TGTGCCAGCAGAACAACCGGGACAAACACTGAAGCTTTCTTT
TRBJ2-7 16 TRBV18 NA TRBD2 CASSPLPTGGSYEQYF TGTGCCAGCTCACCACTCCCGACGGGAGGGTCCTACGAGCAGTATTTC
TRBJ1-5 14 TRBV28 once TRBD1 CASSGTGDNQPQHF TGTGCCAGCAGCGGGACAGGGGACAACCAGCCCCAGCATTTT
TRBJ1-2 12 TRBV30 NA NA CAWSEGPYGYTF TGTGCCTGGAGCGAGGGGCCGTATGGCTACACCTTC
TRBJ2-1 18 TRBV27 NA TRBD2 CASSLAGTSGGAFNEQFF TGTGCCAGCAGTTTAGCAGGGACTAGCGGGGGGGCCTTCAATGAGCAGTTCTTC
TRBJ2-6 18 TRBV7-3 NA TRBD2 CASSLTSGRAPGANVLTF TGTGCCAGCAGCTTAACGAGCGGGAGGGCCCCTGGGGCCAACGTCCTGACTTTC
TRBJ2-7 14 TRBV5-1 once TRBD1 CASSLRQGAYEQYF TGCGCCAGCAGCTTGCGACAGGGGGCGTACGAGCAGTACTTC
TRBJ2-5 17 TRBV19 NA TRBD2 CASSAPSGGLYQETQYF TGTGCCAGTAGTGCCCCTAGCGGGGGATTGTACCAAGAGACCCAGTACTTC
TRBJ1-4 15 TRBV18 NA NA CASSPYAEFNEKLFF TGTGCCAGCTCACCTTACGCAGAGTTTAATGAAAAACTGTTTTTT
TRBJ2-5 16 TRBV5-1 NA NA CASSLAINVNPETQYF TGCGCCAGCAGCTTGGCAATTAACGTCAACCCAGAGACCCAGTACTTC
TRBJ2-6 16 TRBV28 NA TRBD1 CASLGQGASGANVLTF TGTGCCAGCCTCGGACAGGGGGCTTCTGGGGCCAACGTCCTGACTTTC
TRBJ1-1 13 TRBV7-2 few TRBD1 CASSQDRVGGAFF TGTGCCAGCAGCCAGGACAGGGTCGGCGGAGCTTTCTTT
TRBJ1-2 11 TRBV29-1 NA NA CSVLGGYGYTF TGCAGCGTATTAGGGGGTTATGGCTACACCTTC
TRBJ2-4 12 TRBV15 NA TRBD1 CATSGTGYIQYF TGTGCCACCTCCGGGACAGGGTACATTCAGTACTTC
TRBJ1-2 15 TRBV28 NA NA CASSFATGGGGGYTF TGTGCCAGCAGTTTTGCCACCGGGGGGGGAGGTGGCTACACCTTC
TRBJ2-1 15 TRBV10-3 NA TRBD2 CAISAGTSGYNEQFF TGTGCCATCAGCGCCGGGACTAGCGGGTACAATGAGCAGTTCTTC
TRBJ1-3 16 TRBV2 once NA CASSEGTANSGNTIYF TGTGCCAGCAGTGAAGGGACGGCAAACTCTGGAAACACCATATATTTT
TRBJ1-3 16 TRBV7-6 once NA CASSYKTPSSGNTIYF TGTGCCAGCAGCTACAAAACACCTAGCTCTGGAAACACCATATATTTT
TRBJ1-1 15 TRBV19 NA NA CASRRVMGGTAEAFF TGTGCCAGTAGACGGGTAATGGGAGGCACCGCTGAAGCTTTCTTT
TRBJ1-2 15 TRBV28 NA TRBD1 CASRLGDRGNYGYTF TGTGCCAGCAGACTCGGGGACAGGGGGAACTATGGCTACACCTTC
TRBJ1-1 14 TRBV7-3 NA NA CASSRVSGSSEAFF TGTGCCAGCAGCCGAGTCTCGGGGTCTAGTGAAGCTTTCTTT
TRBJ1-4 16 TRBV28 NA NA CASSLTDATTNEKLFF TGTGCCAGCAGTTTGACGGATGCTACAACTAATGAAAAACTGTTTTTT
TRBJ2-6 16 TRBV19 NA TRBD1 CASSRTGTSGANVLTF TGTGCCAGTAGTAGGACAGGGACCTCTGGGGCCAACGTCCTGACTTTC
TRBJ2-2 17 TRBV23-1 NA TRBD1 CASRSGDRGYGTGELFF TGCGCCAGCAGGTCGGGGGACAGGGGTTACGGCACCGGGGAGCTGTTTTTT
TRBJ2-7 16 TRBV13 NA TRBD1 CASSLYGRGLRYEQYF TGTGCCAGCAGCTTATATGGCAGGGGGCTTAGGTACGAGCAGTACTTC
TRBJ1-1 16 TRBV5-6 NA NA CASSSSEARMNTEAFF TGTGCCAGCAGCTCTTCAGAAGCGCGCATGAACACTGAAGCTTTCTTT
TRBJ2-6 15 TRBV28 few NA CASSSPTGGANVLTF TGTGCCAGCAGTTCCCCGACAGGTGGGGCCAACGTCCTGACTTTC
TRBJ1-4 14 TRBV7-6 few NA CASSLGQFNEKLFF TGTGCCAGCAGCTTAGGACAGTTTAATGAAAAACTGTTTTTT
TRBJ2-2 17 TRBV28 NA NA CASRTESDQSFTGELFF TGTGCCAGCAGGACAGAGTCGGACCAAAGCTTCACCGGGGAGCTGTTTTTT
TRBJ1-1 14 TRBV19 NA TRBD1 CASSPGQLNTEAFF TGTGCCAGTAGTCCGGGACAGTTGAACACTGAAGCTTTCTTT
TRBJ1-3 13 TRBV29-1 NA NA CSVSGTFGNTIYF TGCAGCGTGAGTGGGACCTTCGGAAACACCATATATTTT
TRBJ1-3 15 TRBV28 NA NA CASSLSGGSGNTIYF TGTGCCAGCAGTTTAAGTGGGGGCTCTGGAAACACCATATATTTT
TRBJ2-3 15 TRBV9 NA TRBD1 CASSVAWTGVDTQYF TGTGCCAGCAGCGTAGCTTGGACAGGGGTAGATACGCAGTATTTT
TRBJ2-2 12 TRBV7-9 few NA CASSLGPGELFF TGTGCCAGCAGCTTAGGCCCGGGGGAGCTGTTTTTT
TRBJ2-6 16 TRBV6-5 NA NA CASSYGQSSGANVLTF TGTGCCAGCAGTTACGGACAGAGCTCTGGGGCCAACGTCCTGACTTTC